Listed here is a single T cell receptor beta chain. Its antigen remains unknown. TCRdb's table, derived via immunoSEQ multiplex PCR, lists solely in-frame clones and lacks some. Among about 1,900,000 clones listed, about 94% were seen once. Naive CD8 cells were CD45RO-negative, positively selected for CCR7, excluding terminally differentiated effector memory CD45RA+ cells. This sample is drawn from a study of shared clonotypes between healthy human individuals. Study findings and constraints: Sampling included only blood; tissue repertoires likely differ.

The germline V gene has CDR1 MNHEY and CDR2 SMNVEV (reference sequence). This CDR3 spans 16 amino acids. The ends were cut back, 0 bases at V and 3 bases at J, with 12 bases in the middle. Sequenced material: naive CD8+ T cells sorted from blood. The rearrangement joins TRBV27 to TRBJ2-1, with D possibly being TRBD1 or TRBD2 (5 bases each). This sequence was found in a man in his late teens or twenties in good health. The CDR3 coding sequence is TGTGCCAGCAGTTTATCGTCGGGGCGGAACTACAATGAGCAGTTCTTC. This codes for CASSLSSGRNYNEQFF.